The rows below give T cell receptor beta chains drawn from one sample of a study of shared clonotypes between healthy human individuals. Only in-frame clones appear in the TCRdb table, and some are missing; sequencing was by immunoSEQ multiplex PCR. The table has hundreds of thousands of clones, around 97% seen once. The sample consisted of naive CD4+ T cells sorted from blood. The receptor source for this set is a woman in her twenties or thirties in good health. The conserved cysteine and the conserved F or W are not part of the CDR3 here.

CDR3 protein: ASSLSRMAANIQY; V gene: TRBV27; J gene: TRBJ2-4
CDR3 protein: ASNQGYRGRDQPQH; V gene: TRBV28; J gene: TRBJ1-5
CDR3 protein: ASSSRRDRRYSNQPQH; V gene: TRBV28; J gene: TRBJ1-5
CDR3 protein: AWRGQGRETQY; V gene: TRBV30; J gene: TRBJ2-5
CDR3 protein: ASRPAGANVLT; V gene: TRBV6-5; J gene: TRBJ2-6
CDR3 protein: ASKPGLVSYNEQF; V gene: TRBV6-5; J gene: TRBJ2-1
CDR3 protein: ASSLKSGVSYNEQF; V gene: TRBV5-1; J gene: TRBJ2-1
CDR3 protein: ASSQDGDSGRRTDTQY; V gene: TRBV4-1; J gene: TRBJ2-3
CDR3 protein: ASSLEGTPYEQY; V gene: TRBV28; J gene: TRBJ2-7
CDR3 protein: ASSQDNGQESYEQY; V gene: TRBV4-1; J gene: -
CDR3 protein: ASSLTGQVNTEAF; V gene: TRBV7-9; J gene: TRBJ1-1
CDR3 protein: ASSYSRGNGYT; V gene: TRBV6-5; J gene: TRBJ1-2
CDR3 protein: ASSGAGTGSYEQY; V gene: TRBV10-2; J gene: TRBJ2-7
CDR3 protein: ASSGGQRNQPQH; V gene: TRBV9; J gene: TRBJ1-5
CDR3 protein: ASSEGPGELF; V gene: TRBV30; J gene: TRBJ2-2
CDR3 protein: ASSESLALYNEQF; V gene: TRBV10-2; J gene: TRBJ2-1
CDR3 protein: ASSLGQTGELF; V gene: TRBV5-1; J gene: TRBJ2-2
CDR3 protein: ASSSTHRGHGYGYT; V gene: TRBV6-5; J gene: TRBJ1-2
CDR3 protein: ASSFAGTNPTYEQY; V gene: TRBV6-6; J gene: -
CDR3 protein: ASSGRGNTGELF; V gene: TRBV2; J gene: TRBJ2-2
CDR3 protein: ASSVNRGQGGATQY; V gene: TRBV9; J gene: TRBJ2-5
CDR3 protein: ASRTTGPTFNQPQH; V gene: TRBV28; J gene: TRBJ1-5
CDR3 protein: ASSLGRQGTEAF; V gene: TRBV28; J gene: TRBJ1-1
CDR3 protein: ASSQLAGGGVGYQETQY; V gene: TRBV27; J gene: TRBJ2-5
CDR3 protein: ASSRNRGSDEQY; V gene: TRBV6-5; J gene: TRBJ2-7
CDR3 protein: ASSEARWSGGNTIY; V gene: TRBV2; J gene: TRBJ1-3
CDR3 protein: SALGGGLGLTGELF; V gene: TRBV29-1; J gene: TRBJ2-2
CDR3 protein: ASSLRPGQGGETQY; V gene: TRBV7-9; J gene: TRBJ2-5
CDR3 protein: ASSLSHKQGPQH; V gene: TRBV11-2; J gene: TRBJ1-5
CDR3 protein: ASSLAAGGPGELF; V gene: TRBV7-2; J gene: TRBJ2-2
CDR3 protein: ASSSDPTGKRTDTQY; V gene: TRBV19; J gene: TRBJ2-3
CDR3 protein: SVEAGLHSYEQY; V gene: TRBV29-1; J gene: TRBJ2-7
CDR3 protein: ASSLSGGSTEAF; V gene: TRBV7-2; J gene: TRBJ1-1
CDR3 protein: ASSPTSGTSYNEQF; V gene: TRBV28; J gene: TRBJ2-1
CDR3 protein: ASSFGQGADNEQF; V gene: TRBV7-9; J gene: TRBJ2-1
CDR3 protein: ASSLAAGADTQY; V gene: TRBV5-1; J gene: TRBJ2-3
CDR3 protein: ASRVLQRKNTEAF; V gene: TRBV21-1; J gene: TRBJ1-1
CDR3 protein: ASRQQLSTDTQY; V gene: TRBV19; J gene: TRBJ2-3